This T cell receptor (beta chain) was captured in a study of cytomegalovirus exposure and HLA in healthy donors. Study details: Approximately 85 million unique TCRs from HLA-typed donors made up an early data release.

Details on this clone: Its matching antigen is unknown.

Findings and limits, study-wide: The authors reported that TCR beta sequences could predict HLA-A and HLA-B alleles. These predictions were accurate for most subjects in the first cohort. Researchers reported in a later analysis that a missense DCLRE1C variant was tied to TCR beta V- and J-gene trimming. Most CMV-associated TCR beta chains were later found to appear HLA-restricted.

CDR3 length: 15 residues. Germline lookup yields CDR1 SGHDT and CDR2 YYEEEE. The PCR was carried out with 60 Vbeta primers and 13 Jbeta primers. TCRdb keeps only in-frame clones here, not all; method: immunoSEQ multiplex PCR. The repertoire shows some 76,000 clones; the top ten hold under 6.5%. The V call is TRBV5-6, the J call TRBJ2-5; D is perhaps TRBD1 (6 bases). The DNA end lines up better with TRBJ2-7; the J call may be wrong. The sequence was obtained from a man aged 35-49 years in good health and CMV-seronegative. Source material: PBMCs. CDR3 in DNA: TGTGCCAGCAGCTTGTATTACAGGGCAGGCGGCGAGCAGTACTTC. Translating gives CASSLYYRAGGEQYF.